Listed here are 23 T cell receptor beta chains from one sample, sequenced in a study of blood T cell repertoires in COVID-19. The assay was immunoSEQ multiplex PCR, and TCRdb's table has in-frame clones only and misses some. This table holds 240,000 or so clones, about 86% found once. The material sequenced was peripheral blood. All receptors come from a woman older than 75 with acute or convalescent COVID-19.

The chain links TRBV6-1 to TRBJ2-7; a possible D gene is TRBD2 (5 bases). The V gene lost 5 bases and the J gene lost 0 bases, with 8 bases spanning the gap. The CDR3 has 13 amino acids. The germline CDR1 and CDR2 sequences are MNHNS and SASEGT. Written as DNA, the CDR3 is TGTGCCAGCAGTCAGACTAACTCCTACGAGCAGTACTTC. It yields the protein CASSQTNSYEQYF.

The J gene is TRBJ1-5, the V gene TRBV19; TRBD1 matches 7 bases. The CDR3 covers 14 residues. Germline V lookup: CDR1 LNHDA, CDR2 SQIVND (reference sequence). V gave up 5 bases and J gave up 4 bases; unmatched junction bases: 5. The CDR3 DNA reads TGTGCCAGTAGTGCCTTACAGGGGAATCAGCCCCAGCATTTT. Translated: CASSALQGNQPQHF.

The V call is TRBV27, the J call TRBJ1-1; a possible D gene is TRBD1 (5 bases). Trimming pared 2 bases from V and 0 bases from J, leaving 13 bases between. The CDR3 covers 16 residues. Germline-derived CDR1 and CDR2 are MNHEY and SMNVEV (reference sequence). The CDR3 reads CASSLNGGVMNTEAFF. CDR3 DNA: TGTGCCAGCAGTTTAAACGGGGGGGTTATGAACACTGAAGCTTTCTTT.

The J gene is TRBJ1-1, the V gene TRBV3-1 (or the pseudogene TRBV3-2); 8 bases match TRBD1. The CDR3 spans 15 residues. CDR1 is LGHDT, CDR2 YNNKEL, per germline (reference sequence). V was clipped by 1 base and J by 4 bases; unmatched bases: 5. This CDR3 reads CASSQGQGAVTEAFF. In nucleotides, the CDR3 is TGTGCCAGCAGCCAAGGGCAGGGGGCAGTCACTGAAGCTTTCTTT.

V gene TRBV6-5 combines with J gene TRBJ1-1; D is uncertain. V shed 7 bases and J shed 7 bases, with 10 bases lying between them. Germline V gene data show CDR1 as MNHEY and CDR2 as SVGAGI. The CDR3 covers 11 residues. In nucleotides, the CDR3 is TGTGCCAGCAAAACAGAGCTTGAAGCTTTCTTT. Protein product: CASKTELEAFF.

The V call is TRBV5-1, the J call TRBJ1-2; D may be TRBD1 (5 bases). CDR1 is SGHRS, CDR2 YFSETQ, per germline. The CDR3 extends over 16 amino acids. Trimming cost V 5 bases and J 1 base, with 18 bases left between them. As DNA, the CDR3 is TGCGCCAGCAGACCGGGAGGGACTGGGGTTAACTATGGCTACACCTTC. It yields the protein CASRPGGTGVNYGYTF.

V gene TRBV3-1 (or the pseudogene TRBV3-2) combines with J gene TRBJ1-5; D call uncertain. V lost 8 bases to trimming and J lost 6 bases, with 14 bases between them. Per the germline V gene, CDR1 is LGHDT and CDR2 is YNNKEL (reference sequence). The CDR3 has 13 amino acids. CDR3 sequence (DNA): TGTGCCAGCGCTACAAAACGGGGTCAGCCCCAGCATTTT. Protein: CASATKRGQPQHF.

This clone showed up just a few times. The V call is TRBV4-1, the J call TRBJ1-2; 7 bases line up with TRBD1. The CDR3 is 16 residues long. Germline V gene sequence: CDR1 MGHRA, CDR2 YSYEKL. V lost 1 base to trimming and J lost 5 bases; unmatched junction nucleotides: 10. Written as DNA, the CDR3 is TGCGCCAGCAGCCAAGGGGAAAGGGGGCGTGGATATGGCTACACCTTC. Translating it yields CASSQGERGRGYGYTF.

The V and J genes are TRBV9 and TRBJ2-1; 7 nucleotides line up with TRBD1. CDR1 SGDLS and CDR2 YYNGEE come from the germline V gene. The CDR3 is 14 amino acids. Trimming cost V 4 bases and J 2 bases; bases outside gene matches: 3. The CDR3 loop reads CASSYGTAYNEQFF. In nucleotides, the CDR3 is TGTGCCAGCAGCTACGGGACAGCCTACAATGAGCAGTTCTTC.

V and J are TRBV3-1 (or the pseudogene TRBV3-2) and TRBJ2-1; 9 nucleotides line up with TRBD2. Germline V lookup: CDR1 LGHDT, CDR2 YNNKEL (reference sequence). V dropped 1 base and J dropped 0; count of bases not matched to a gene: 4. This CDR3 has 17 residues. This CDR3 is CASSQVAGASSYNEQFF. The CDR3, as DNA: TGTGCCAGCAGCCAAGTAGCGGGGGCCAGCTCCTACAATGAGCAGTTCTTC.

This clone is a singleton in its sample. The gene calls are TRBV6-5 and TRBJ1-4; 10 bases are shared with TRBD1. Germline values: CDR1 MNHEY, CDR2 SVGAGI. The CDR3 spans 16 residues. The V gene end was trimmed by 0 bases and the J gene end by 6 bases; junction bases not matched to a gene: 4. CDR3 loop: CASSYSEDRGDEKLFF. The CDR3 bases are TGTGCCAGCAGTTACTCGGAGGACAGGGGGGATGAAAAACTGTTTTTT.

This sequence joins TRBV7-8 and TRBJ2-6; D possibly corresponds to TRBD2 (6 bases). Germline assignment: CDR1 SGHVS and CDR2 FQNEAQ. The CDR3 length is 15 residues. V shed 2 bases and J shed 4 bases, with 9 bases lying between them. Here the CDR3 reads CASSLTSTGANVLTF. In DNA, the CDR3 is TGTGCCAGCAGCTTAACTAGCACCGGGGCCAACGTCCTGACTTTC.

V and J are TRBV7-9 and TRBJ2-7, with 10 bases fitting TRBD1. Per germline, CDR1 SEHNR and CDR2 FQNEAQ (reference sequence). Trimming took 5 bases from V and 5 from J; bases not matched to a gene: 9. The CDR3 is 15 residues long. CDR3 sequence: CASSQGDRGLHEQYF. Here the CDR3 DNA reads TGTGCCAGCAGCCAGGGGGACAGGGGTCTCCACGAGCAGTACTTC. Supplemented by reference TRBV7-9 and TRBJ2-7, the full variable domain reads DTGVSQNPRHKITKRGQNVTFRCDPISEHNRLYWYRQTLGQGPEFLTYFQNEAQLEKSRLLSDRFSAERPKGSFSTLEIQRTEQGDSAMYLCASSQGDRGLHEQYFGPGTRLTVT.

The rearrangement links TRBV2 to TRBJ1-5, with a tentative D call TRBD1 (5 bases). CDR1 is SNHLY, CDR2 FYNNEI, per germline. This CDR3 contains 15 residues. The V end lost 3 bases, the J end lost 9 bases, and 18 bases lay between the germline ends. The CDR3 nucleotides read TGTGCCAGCAGTGATGCGAGGGAGGACATCGGGCCCCAGCATTTT. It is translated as CASSDAREDIGPQHF.

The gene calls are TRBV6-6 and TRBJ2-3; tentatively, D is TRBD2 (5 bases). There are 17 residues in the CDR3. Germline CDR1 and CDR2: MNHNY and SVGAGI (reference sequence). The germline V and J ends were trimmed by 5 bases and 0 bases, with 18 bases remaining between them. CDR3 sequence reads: CASSPLVAGSSTDTQYF. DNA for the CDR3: TGTGCCAGCAGTCCCCTTGTGGCGGGTTCTAGCACAGATACGCAGTATTTT.

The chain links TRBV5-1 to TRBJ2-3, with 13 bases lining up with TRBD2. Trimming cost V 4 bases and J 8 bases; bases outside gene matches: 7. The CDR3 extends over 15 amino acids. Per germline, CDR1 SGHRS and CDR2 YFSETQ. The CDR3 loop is CASSLELAGGPTQYF. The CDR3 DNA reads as TGCGCCAGCAGCCTCGAACTAGCGGGGGGGCCTACGCAGTATTTT.

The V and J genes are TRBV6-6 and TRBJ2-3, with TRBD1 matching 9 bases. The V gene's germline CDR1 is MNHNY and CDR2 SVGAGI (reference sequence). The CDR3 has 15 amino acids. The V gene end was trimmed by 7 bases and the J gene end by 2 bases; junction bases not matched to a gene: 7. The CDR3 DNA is TGTGCCAGCACTTTGGGACAGGGCAACACAGATACGCAGTATTTT. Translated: CASTLGQGNTDTQYF.

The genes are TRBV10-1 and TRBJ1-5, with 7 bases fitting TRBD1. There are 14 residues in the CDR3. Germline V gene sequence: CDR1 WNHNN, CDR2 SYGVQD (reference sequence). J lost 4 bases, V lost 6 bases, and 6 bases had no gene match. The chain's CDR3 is CASSRTGSNQPQHF. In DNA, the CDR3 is TGCGCCAGCAGCAGGACAGGAAGTAATCAGCCCCAGCATTTT.

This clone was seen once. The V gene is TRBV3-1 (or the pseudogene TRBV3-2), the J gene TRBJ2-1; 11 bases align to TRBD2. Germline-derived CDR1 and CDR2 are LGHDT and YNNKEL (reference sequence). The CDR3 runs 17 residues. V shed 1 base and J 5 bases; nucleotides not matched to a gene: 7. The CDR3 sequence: CASSQVASGGIDNEQFF. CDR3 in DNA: TGTGCCAGCAGCCAAGTGGCTAGCGGGGGGATCGACAATGAGCAGTTCTTC.

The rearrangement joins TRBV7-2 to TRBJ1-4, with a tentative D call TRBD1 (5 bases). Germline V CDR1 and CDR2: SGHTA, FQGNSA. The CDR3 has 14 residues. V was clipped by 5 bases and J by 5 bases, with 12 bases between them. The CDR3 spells CASSRGKVNEKLFF. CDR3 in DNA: TGTGCCAGCAGCCGGGGGAAGGTGAATGAAAAACTGTTTTTT.

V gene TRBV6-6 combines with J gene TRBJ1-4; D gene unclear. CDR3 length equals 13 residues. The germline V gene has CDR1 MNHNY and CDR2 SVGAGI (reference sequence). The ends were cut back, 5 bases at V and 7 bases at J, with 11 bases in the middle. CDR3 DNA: TGTGCCAGCAGTCCCGTGGCCAGTGAAAAACTGTTTTTT. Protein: CASSPVASEKLFF.

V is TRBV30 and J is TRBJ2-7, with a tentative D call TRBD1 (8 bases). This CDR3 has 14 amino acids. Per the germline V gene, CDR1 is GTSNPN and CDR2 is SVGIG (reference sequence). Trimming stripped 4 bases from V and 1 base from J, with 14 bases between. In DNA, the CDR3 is TGTGCCTGGAACACAGGGGGGGGGTCCTACGAGCAGTACTTC. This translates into CAWNTGGGSYEQYF.

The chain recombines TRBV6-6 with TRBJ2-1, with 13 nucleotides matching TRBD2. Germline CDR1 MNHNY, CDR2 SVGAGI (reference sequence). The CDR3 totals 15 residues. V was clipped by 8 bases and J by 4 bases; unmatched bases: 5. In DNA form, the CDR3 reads TGTGCCAGCGCCCCGGGACTAGCGGGATACAATGAGCAGTTCTTC. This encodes CASAPGLAGYNEQFF.